The TCR beta chain under discussion was sequenced for a study of lymphopenia after photon versus proton radiotherapy. Study-wide findings and caveats: In patients who died, overall survival fell as post-nadir TCR diversity dropped more. After lymphocyte nadir, photon-treated repertoires showed oligoclonal expansion, especially CD8+ Temra.

Turning to this clone: Its specificity is unknown.

Assay: immunoSEQ multiplex PCR; the TCRdb copy retains only in-frame clones and omits some. This table has 75,000 to 95,000 clones, 65% to 85% appearing once. The CDR3 length is 13 residues. Between the trimmed V and J ends, which lost 5 bases and 2 bases, there was a span of 10 bases. Per the germline V gene, CDR1 is MDHEN and CDR2 is SYDVKM. The sequence was obtained from a man aged 55 to 70 with pancreatic cancer. The chain combines TRBV28 with TRBJ2-7; D is uncertain. The material was peripheral blood, obtained from a patient treated with proton-based radiotherapy. CDR3 in amino acids: CASSPWVTYEQYF. The CDR3 coding sequence is TGTGCCAGCAGTCCCTGGGTTACCTACGAGCAGTACTTC. The full variable domain, rest sourced from reference TRBV28 and TRBJ2-7, is DVKVTQSSRYLVKRTGEKVFLECVQDMDHENMFWYRQDPGLGLRLIYFSYDVKMKEKGDIPEGYSVSREKKERFSLILESASTNQTSMYLCASSPWVTYEQYFGPGTRLTVT.